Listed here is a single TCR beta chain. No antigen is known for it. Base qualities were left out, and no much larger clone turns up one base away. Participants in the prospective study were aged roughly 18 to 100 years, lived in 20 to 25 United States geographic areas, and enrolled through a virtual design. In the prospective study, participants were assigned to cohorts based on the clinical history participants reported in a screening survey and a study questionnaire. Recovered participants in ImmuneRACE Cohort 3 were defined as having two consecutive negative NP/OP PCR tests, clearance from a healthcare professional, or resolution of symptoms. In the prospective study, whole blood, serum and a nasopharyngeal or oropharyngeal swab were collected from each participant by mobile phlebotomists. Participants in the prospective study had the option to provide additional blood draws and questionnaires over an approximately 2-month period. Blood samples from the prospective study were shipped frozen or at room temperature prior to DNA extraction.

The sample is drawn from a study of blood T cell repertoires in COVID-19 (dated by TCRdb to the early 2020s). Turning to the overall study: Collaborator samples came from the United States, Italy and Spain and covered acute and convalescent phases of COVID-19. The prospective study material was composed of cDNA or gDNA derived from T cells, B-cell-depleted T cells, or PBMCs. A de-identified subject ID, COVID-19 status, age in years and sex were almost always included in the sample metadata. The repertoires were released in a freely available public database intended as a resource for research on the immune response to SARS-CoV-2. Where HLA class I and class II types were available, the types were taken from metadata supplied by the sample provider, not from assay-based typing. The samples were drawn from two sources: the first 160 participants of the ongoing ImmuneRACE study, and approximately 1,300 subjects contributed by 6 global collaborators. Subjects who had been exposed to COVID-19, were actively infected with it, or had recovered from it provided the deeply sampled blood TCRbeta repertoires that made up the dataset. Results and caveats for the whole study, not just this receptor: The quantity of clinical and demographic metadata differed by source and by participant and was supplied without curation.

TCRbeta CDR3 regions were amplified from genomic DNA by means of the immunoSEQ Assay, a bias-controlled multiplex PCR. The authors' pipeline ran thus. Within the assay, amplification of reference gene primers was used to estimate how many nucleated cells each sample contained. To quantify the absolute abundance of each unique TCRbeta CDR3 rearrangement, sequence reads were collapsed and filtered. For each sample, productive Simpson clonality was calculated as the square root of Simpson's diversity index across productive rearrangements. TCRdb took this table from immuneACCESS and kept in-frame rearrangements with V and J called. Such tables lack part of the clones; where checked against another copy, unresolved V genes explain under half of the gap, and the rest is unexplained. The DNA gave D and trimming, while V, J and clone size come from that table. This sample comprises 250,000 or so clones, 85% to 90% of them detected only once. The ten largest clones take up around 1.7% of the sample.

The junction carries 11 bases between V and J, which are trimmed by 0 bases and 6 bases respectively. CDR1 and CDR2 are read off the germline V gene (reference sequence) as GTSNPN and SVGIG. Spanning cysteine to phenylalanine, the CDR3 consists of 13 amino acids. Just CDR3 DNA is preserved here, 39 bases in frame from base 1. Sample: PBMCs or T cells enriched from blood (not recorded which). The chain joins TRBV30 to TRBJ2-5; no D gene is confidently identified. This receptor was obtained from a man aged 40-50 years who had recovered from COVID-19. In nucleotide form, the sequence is TGTGCCTGGAGTGTAGCCGGTCTGCAGACCCAGTACTTC. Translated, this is CAWSVAGLQTQYF.